A single sample is the source of the 7 T cell receptor beta chains below, sequenced in a study of blood T cells in healthy people across ages. Using a J-beta primer mix together with a sample-barcoded 5' primer, a second PCR was run for roughly 6 to 11 cycles. TCRdb fed the 5' RACE reads into MiXCR, producing one record per CDR3 protein. The sample lists 600,000 to 800,000 distinct CDR3 sequences; 20% to 25% were seen once. The sample comprised blood. Receptors originate from a man aged 65 to 85 in good health.

The chain joins TRBV7-9 to TRBJ2-1; TRBD2 matches at 8 bases. In germline, CDR1 is SEHNR, CDR2 FQNEAQ (reference sequence). This CDR3 is built from 16 residues. J lost 5 bases, V lost 5 bases, and 11 bases had no gene match. CDR3 sequence: CASSLPERERHNEQFF. DNA of the CDR3: TGTGCCAGCAGCCTACCTGAGCGGGAGCGACACAATGAGCAGTTCTTC.

The gene calls are TRBV11-2 and TRBJ2-1; unclear D gene. Germline V gene data show CDR1 as SGHAT and CDR2 as FQNNGV. The CDR3 sequence is 16 residues long. V lost 5 bases to trimming and J lost 5 bases, with 19 bases between them. CDR3 sequence reads: CASSGKARPSDNEQFF. The CDR3, as DNA: TGTGCCAGCAGCGGGAAAGCCCGGCCATCGGACAATGAGCAGTTCTTC.

This chain joins TRBV6-1 and TRBJ2-5, with 13 positions matching TRBD2. The J call is in doubt because the DNA end fits TRBJ2-7 better. Germline lookup yields CDR1 MNHNS and CDR2 SASEGT. This CDR3 contains 17 residues. The CDR3 region has the DNA TGTGCCAGCAGTCGACCAAGGACTAGCGGGAGTTCCTACGAGCAGTACTTC. This gives the protein CASSRPRTSGSSYEQYF.

The rearrangement uses TRBV5-1 and TRBJ1-4; TRBD1 might be the D (5 bases). CDR3 length: 14 amino acids. Germline lookup yields CDR1 SGHRS and CDR2 YFSETQ. Trimming removed 0 bases from V and 7 bases from J, with 10 bases in between. CDR3 coding DNA: TGCGCCAGCAGCTTGGGGGGGAAAGGTGAAAAACTGTTTTTT. This translates into CASSLGGKGEKLFF.

Details on this clonotype: One junction end disagrees with the germline gene, perhaps due to a read error. V gene TRBV6-2 or TRBV6-3 combines with J gene TRBJ2-7; 8 bases align to TRBD2. CDR1 MNHEY and CDR2 SVGEGT come from the germline V gene. This CDR3 has 15 residues. In DNA form, the CDR3 reads TGTGCCGGCAGTTACTCGCTAGCGGGCCCTCTCGAGCAGTACTTC. It is translated as CAGSYSLAGPLEQYF.

The table lists this clonotype with a few counts. The chain recombines TRBV7-2 with TRBJ2-1; D is ambiguous. The ends were cut back, 2 bases at V and 1 base at J, with 12 bases in the middle. This CDR3 comprises 16 residues. Germline loops: CDR1 SGHTA, CDR2 FQGNSA. The DNA for the CDR3 is TGTGCCAGCAGCTTATCCGGCGCGACATCCTACAATGAGCAGTTCTTC. Protein product: CASSLSGATSYNEQFF.

This clonotype was detected ten times or more. The V call is TRBV5-1, the J call TRBJ1-2; TRBD1 might be the D (5 bases). The CDR3 is 13 amino acids. Looked up from germline, CDR1 is SGHRS and CDR2 is YFSETQ. Trimming removed 4 bases from V and 5 bases from J, with 12 bases in between. The CDR3 DNA sequence: TGCGCCAGCAGCACGGACGGACAATATGGCTACACCTTC. It encodes CASSTDGQYGYTF.